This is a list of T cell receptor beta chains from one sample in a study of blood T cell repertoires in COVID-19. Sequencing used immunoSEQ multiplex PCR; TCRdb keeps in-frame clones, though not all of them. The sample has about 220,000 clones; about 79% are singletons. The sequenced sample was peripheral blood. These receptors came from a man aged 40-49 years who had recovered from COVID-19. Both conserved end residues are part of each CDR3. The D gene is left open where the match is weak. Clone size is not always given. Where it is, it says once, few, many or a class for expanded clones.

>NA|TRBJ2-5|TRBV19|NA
TGTGCCAGTAGTATATCTTACAGGGCAGAGACCCAGTACTTC
CASSISYRAETQYF
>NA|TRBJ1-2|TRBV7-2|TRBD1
TGTGCCAGCAGCATGGACAGGGGGAACTATGGCTACACCTTC
CASSMDRGNYGYTF
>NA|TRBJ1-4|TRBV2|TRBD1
TGTGCCAGCGAGGACAGGGATACGACTAATGAAAAACTGTTTTTT
CASEDRDTTNEKLFF
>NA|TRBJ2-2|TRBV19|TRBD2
TGTGCCAGTAGTGTTTGGACTAGCCCAGAAACCGGGGAGCTGTTTTTT
CASSVWTSPETGELFF
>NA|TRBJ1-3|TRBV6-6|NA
TGTGCCAGCAGTTCTTACTCTGGAAACACCATATATTTT
CASSSYSGNTIYF
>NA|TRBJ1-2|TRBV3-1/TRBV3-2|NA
TGTGCCAGCAGCCAAGACGTATTTCGCGGCGCAGGGAATTCATACTATGGCTACACCTTC
CASSQDVFRGAGNSYYGYTF
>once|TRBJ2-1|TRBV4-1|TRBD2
TGCGCCAGCACCCAAGATGGGGAGGCGGGAGTCAGGTTCAATGAGCAGTTCTTC
CASTQDGEAGVRFNEQFF
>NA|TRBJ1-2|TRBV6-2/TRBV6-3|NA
TGTGCCAGCAGCATGAACCTCATGAAGCGGGGGCTCGGCTATGGCTACACCTTC
CASSMNLMKRGLGYGYTF
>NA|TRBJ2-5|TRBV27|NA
TGTGCCAGCAGTAAGGGGTCCCCCCAAGAGACCCAGTACTTC
CASSKGSPQETQYF
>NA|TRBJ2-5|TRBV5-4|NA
TGTGCCAGCAGCTTGTCCGTGGGGCAGGGTGAGACCCAGTACTTC
CASSLSVGQGETQYF
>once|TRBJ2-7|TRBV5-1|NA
TGCGCCAGCAGCTTCTCCTGGGACAAAGCATACGAGCAGTACTTC
CASSFSWDKAYEQYF
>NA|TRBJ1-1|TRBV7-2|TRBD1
TGTGCCAGCAGCTCCGGACAGGGAAGGACTGAAGCTTTCTTT
CASSSGQGRTEAFF
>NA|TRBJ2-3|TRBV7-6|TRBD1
TGTGCCAGCAGCTCCAGGGGGCCCACTAGCACAGATACGCAGTATTTT
CASSSRGPTSTDTQYF
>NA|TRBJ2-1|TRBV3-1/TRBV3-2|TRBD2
TGTGCCAGCAGCCAAGTGGGACTAGCAAGTGGTGAGCAGTTCTTC
CASSQVGLASGEQFF
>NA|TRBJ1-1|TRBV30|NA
TGTGCCTGGAGTATATCGGGGGGCACTGAAGCTTTCTTT
CAWSISGGTEAFF
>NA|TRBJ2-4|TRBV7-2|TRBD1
TGTGCCAGCAGTCCTACCCAGGGACAGGTCGTCAACATTCAGTACTTC
CASSPTQGQVVNIQYF
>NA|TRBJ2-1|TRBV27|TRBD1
TGTGCCAGCGGGGGGACAGGGGTCGTCAATGAGCAGTTCTTC
CASGGTGVVNEQFF
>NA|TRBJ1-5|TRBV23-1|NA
TGCGCCAGCAGTCAATACACCACGGAGCAGCCCCAGCATTTT
CASSQYTTEQPQHF
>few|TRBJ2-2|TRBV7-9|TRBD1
TGTGCCAGCAGCACCGGACAGGGGCTCGTCACCGGGGAGCTGTTTTTT
CASSTGQGLVTGELFF
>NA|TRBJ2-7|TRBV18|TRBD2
TGTGCCAGCTCACCACTAAAGATGGGCGGCGGGGGCTACGAGCAGTACTTC
CASSPLKMGGGGYEQYF
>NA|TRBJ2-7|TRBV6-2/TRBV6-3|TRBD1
TGTGCCAGCAGTTCCTTCGGGACAGCGAGATACGAGCAGTACTTC
CASSSFGTARYEQYF
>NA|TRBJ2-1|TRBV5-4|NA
TGTGCCAGCAGCTTGGGGGCCAACATAGTGGGCAATGAGCAGTTCTTC
CASSLGANIVGNEQFF
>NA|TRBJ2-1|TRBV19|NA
TGTGCCAGTATAGGGGCTACCCGCTCCTACAATGAGCAGTTCTTC
CASIGATRSYNEQFF
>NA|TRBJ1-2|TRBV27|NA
TGTGCCAGCAGTCTTGGCAGGTCCTATGGCTACACCTTC
CASSLGRSYGYTF
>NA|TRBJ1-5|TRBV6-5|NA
TGTGCCAGCAGTTACGCAGGCAATCAGCCCCAGCATTTT
CASSYAGNQPQHF
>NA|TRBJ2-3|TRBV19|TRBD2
TGTGCCAGTAGTCCAGCGGGGGGGCTAAATGTGGATACGCAGTATTTT
CASSPAGGLNVDTQYF
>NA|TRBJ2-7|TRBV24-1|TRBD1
TGTGCCACCAGGGAACAGGGGGTCGAGCAGTACTTC
CATREQGVEQYF
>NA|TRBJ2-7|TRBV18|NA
TGTGCCAGCTCACCAGGGCAGGACTACGAGCAGTACTTC
CASSPGQDYEQYF
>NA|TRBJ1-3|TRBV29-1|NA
TGCAGCGTCACAGAATTTAGGACGGGGGCTGGAAACACCATATATTTT
CSVTEFRTGAGNTIYF
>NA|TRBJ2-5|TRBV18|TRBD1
TGTGCCAGCTCACCCGGACAGGGCGAATACCAAGAGACCCAGTACTTC
CASSPGQGEYQETQYF
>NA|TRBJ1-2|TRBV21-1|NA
TGTGCCAGCAGCAATACAGGGCAGAACTATGGCTACACCTTC
CASSNTGQNYGYTF
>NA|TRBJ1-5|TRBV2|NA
TGTGCCAGCAGTCAGGACACGAATAGCAATCAGCCCCAGCATTTT
CASSQDTNSNQPQHF
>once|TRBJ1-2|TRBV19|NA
TGTGCCAGTAGTATAGGCAGTGATGGCTACACCTTC
CASSIGSDGYTF
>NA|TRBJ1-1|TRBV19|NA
TGTGCCAGTAGTCCACTGACAGAGATGAACACTGAAGCTTTCTTT
CASSPLTEMNTEAFF
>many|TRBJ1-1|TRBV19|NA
TGTGCCAGTAGTATAAAAGGGGGTACGAAGGGCACTGAAGCTTTCTTT
CASSIKGGTKGTEAFF
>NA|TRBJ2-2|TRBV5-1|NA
TGCGCCAGCAGCTTAGAGGCCACCGCGGGTCAAGGGGAGCTGTTTTTT
CASSLEATAGQGELFF
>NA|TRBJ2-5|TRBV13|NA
TGTGCCAGCAGCTCGCAGGGGCGAGAGACCCAGTACTTC
CASSSQGRETQYF
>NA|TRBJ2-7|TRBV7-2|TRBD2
TGTGCCAGCAGTACTAGCGGGAGGGCAAGCTACGAGCAGTACTTC
CASSTSGRASYEQYF
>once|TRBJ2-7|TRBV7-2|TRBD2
TGTGCCAGCAGCTCCGCAGCGGGGGGGGACGAGCAGTACTTC
CASSSAAGGDEQYF
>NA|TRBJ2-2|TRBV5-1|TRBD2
TGCGCCAGCAGCCGGACTAGTGGAAATTCCGGGGAGCTGTTTTTT
CASSRTSGNSGELFF
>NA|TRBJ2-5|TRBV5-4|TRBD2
TGTGCCAGCAGCGGGAGTAGCGGGAGCCTCCAAGAGACCCAGTACTTC
CASSGSSGSLQETQYF